Sequencing of this T cell receptor (beta chain) was carried out in a study of tumor-infiltrating lymphocytes in oesophageal squamous cell carcinoma. This clonotype appeared once. The V gene's germline CDR1 is SSHAT and CDR2 FNYEAQ (reference sequence). This CDR3 spans 17 amino acids. Losses at the gene ends were 0 bases for V and 0 bases for J; bases not matched to a gene: 5. MiXCR, applied by TCRdb to the PCR reads, yields one record per CDR3 protein. The table records roughly 20,000 distinct CDR3 sequences, 35% to 45% of them present only once. The rearrangement uses TRBV7-7 and TRBJ2-1; 7 bases map to TRBD2. The sample was esophageal tumor tissue. The receptor comes from a male donor with esophageal squamous cell carcinoma. The CDR3 region has the DNA TGTGCCAGCAGCTTAGCGCACCTAGCGGACTCCTACAATGAGCAGTTCTTC. Amino acid sequence: CASSLAHLADSYNEQFF. The whole variable domain, filled in from reference TRBV7-7 and TRBJ2-1, reads GAGVSQSPRYKVTKRGQDVTLRCDPISSHATLYWYQQALGQGPEFLTYFNYEAQPDKSGLPSDRFSAERPEGSISTLTIQRTEQRDSAMYRCASSLAHLADSYNEQFFGPGTRLTVL.